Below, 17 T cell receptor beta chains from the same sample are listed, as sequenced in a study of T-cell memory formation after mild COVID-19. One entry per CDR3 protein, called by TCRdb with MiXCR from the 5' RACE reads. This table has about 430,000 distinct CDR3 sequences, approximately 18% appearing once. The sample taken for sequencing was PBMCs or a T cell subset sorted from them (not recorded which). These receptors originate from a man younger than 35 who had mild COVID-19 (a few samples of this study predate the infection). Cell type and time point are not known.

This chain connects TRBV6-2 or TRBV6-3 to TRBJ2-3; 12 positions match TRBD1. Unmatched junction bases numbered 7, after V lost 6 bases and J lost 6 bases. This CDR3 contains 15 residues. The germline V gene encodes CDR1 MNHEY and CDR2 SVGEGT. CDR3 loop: CASRTGTGGIDTQYF. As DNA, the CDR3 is TGTGCCAGCAGGACCGGGACAGGGGGCATCGATACGCAGTATTTT.

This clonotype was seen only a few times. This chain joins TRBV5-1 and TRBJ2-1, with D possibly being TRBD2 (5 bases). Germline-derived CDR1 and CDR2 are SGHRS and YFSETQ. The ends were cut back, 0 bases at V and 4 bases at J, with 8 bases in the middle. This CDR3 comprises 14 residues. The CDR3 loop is CASSLEERYNEQFF. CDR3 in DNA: TGCGCCAGCAGCTTGGAAGAGCGGTACAATGAGCAGTTCTTC. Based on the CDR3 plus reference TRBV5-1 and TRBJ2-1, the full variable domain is KAGVTQTPRYLIKTRGQQVTLSCSPISGHRSVSWYQQTPGQGLQFLFEYFSETQRNKGNFPGRFSGRQFSNSRSEMNVSTLELGDSALYLCASSLEERYNEQFFGPGTRLTVL.

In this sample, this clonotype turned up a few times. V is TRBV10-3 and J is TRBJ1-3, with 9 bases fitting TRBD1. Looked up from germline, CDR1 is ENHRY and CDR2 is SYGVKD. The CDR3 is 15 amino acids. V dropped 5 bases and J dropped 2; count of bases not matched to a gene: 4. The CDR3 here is CAISPGQGTGNTIYF. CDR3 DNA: TGTGCCATCAGTCCGGGACAGGGCACTGGAAACACCATATATTTT.

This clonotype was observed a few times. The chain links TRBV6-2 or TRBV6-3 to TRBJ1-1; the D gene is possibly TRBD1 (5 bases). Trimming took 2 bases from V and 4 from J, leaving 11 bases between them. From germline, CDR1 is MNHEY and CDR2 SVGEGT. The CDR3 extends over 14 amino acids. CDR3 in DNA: TGTGCCAGCAGTTACAAAGTCGGGGGCACTGAAGCTTTCTTT. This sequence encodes CASSYKVGGTEAFF.

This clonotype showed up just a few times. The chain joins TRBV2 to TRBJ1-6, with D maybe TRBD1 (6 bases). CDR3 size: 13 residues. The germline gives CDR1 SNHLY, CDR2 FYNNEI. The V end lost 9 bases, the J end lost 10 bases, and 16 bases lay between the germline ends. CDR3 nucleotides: TGTGCCAGAGGGACAACCGCCGAATCACCCCTCCACTTT. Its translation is CARGTTAESPLHF.

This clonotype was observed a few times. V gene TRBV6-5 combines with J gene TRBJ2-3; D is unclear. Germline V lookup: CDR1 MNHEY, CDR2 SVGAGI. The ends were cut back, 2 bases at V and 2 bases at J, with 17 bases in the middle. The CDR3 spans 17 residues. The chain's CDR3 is CASSYGRKSAYTDTQYF. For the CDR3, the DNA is TGTGCCAGCAGTTACGGGCGCAAATCTGCCTACACAGATACGCAGTATTTT.

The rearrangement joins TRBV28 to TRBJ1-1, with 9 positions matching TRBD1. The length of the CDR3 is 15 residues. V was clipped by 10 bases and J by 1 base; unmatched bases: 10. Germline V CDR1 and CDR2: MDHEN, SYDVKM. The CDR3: CATSKDRGRNTEAFF. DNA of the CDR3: TGTGCCACTTCTAAGGACAGGGGCAGGAACACTGAAGCTTTCTTT. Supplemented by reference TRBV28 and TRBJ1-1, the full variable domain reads DVKVTQSSRYLVKRTGEKVFLECVQDMDHENMFWYRQDPGLGLRLIYFSYDVKMKEKGDIPEGYSVSREKKERFSLILESASTNQTSMYLCATSKDRGRNTEAFFGQGTRLTVV.

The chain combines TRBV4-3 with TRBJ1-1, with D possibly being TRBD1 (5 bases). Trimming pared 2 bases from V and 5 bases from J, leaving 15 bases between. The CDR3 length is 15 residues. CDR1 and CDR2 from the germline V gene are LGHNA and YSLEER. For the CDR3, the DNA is TGCGCCAGCAGCCAAAACAAGGGACTTAGGACTGAAGCTTTCTTT. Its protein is CASSQNKGLRTEAFF.

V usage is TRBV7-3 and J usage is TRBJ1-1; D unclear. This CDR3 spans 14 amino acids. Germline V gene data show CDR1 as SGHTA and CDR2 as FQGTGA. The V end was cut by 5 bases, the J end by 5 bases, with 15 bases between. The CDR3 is CASSLSGDNTEAFF. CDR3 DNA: TGTGCCAGCAGCCTGAGTGGGGATAATACTGAAGCTTTCTTT. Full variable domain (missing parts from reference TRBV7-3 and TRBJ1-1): GAGVSQTPSNKVTEKGKYVELRCDPISGHTALYWYRQSLGQGPEFLIYFQGTGAADDSGLPNDRFFAVRPEGSVSTLKIQRTERGDSAVYLCASSLSGDNTEAFFGQGTRLTVV.

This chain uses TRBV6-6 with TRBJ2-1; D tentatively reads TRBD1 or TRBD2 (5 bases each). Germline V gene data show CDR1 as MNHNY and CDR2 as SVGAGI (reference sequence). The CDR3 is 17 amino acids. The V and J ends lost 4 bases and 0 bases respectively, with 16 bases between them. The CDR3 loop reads CASSSRGRASSYNEQFF. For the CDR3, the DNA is TGTGCCAGCAGTTCCCGGGGCAGGGCAAGCTCCTACAATGAGCAGTTCTTC.

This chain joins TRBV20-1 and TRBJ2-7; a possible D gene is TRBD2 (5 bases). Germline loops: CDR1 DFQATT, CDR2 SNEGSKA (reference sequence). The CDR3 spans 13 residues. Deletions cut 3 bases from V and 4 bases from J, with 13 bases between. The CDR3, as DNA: TGCAGTGCTAGGTCCACTAGGTTGTACGAGCAGTACTTC. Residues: CSARSTRLYEQYF.

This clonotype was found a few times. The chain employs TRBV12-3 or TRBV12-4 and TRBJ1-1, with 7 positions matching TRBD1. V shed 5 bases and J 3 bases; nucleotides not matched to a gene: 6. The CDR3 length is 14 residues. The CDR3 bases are TGTGCCAGCAGTATTGGACAGGCTGACACTGAAGCTTTCTTT. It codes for CASSIGQADTEAFF.

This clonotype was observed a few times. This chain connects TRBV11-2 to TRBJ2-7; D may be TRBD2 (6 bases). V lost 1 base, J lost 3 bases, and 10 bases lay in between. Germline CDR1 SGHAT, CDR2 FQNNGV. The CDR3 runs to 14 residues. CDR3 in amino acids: CASSLGMEGYEQYV. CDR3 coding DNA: TGTGCCAGCAGCTTAGGAATGGAGGGCTACGAGCAGTACGTC.

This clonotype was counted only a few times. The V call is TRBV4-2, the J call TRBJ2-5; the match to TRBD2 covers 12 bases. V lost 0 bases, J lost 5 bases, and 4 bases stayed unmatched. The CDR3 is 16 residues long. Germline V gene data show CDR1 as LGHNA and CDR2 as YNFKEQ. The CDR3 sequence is CASSQETSGGRETQYF. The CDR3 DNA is TGTGCCAGCAGCCAAGAAACTAGCGGGGGGAGGGAGACCCAGTACTTC.

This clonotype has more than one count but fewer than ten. The CDR3 reads CASSPSTGTYNEQFF. CDR3 DNA: TGCGCCAGCAGCCCCTCAACCGGGACGTACAATGAGCAGTTCTTC. This chain links TRBV4-3 with TRBJ2-1; D is perhaps TRBD1 or TRBD2 (5 bases each). V lost 4 bases, J lost 4 bases, and 14 bases lay in between. Germline CDR1 is LGHNA and CDR2 is YSLEER. This CDR3 region has 15 residues.

CDR3 DNA: TGCAGTGCTAGAGAGGCAGGGAGCTCCTACGAGCAGTACGTC. Protein sequence: CSAREAGSSYEQYV. The chain is built from TRBV20-1 and TRBJ2-7, with D possibly called TRBD1 or TRBD2 (5 bases each). V was pared by 0 bases and J by 0 bases, with 9 bases between. Germline V gene data show CDR1 as DFQATT and CDR2 as SNEGSKA (reference sequence). The length of the CDR3 is 14 residues.

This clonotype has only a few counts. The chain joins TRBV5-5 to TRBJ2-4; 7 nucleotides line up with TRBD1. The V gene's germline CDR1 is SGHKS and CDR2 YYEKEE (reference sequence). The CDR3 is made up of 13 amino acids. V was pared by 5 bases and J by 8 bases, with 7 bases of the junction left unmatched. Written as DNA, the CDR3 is TGTGCCAGCAGGGCCTGGCAGGGGGACATTCAGTACTTC. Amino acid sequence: CASRAWQGDIQYF.